This TCR beta chain stems from a study of radiotherapy plus CTLA-4 blockade in lung cancer. Study conclusions and caveats: Response was reportedly best predicted by early blood T cell clone dynamics, with interferon-beta.

In the case of this clone: Antigen unknown.

Germline V gives CDR1 SQVTM, CDR2 ANQGSEA. V was clipped by 5 bases and J by 4 bases; unmatched bases: 5. The CDR3 spans 13 residues. Sequencing used immunoSEQ multiplex PCR; TCRdb keeps in-frame clones, though not all of them. This table holds tens of thousands of clones, under 85% found once. The chain couples TRBV29-1 to TRBJ1-2; 9 nucleotides line up with TRBD1. The specimen comprised peripheral blood, sampled from a patient treated with radiotherapy plus ipilimumab. The receptor was isolated from a human donor with non-small cell lung cancer who had stable disease on radiotherapy plus ipilimumab. The CDR3 DNA sequence: TGCAGCGTTTGGGACAGGGCCCGCTATGGCTACACCTTC. It translates to CSVWDRARYGYTF. The whole variable domain, remainder taken from reference TRBV29-1 and TRBJ1-2, is SAVISQKPSRDICQRGTSLTIQCQVDSQVTMMFWYRQQPGQSLTLIATANQGSEATYESGFVIDKFPISRPNLTFSTLTVSNMSPEDSSIYLCSVWDRARYGYTFGSGTRLTVV.